A single sample gave rise to the 31 T cell receptor beta chains below, sequenced in a study of blood T cell repertoires in COVID-19. Assay: immunoSEQ multiplex PCR; the TCRdb copy retains only in-frame clones and omits some. The repertoire holds roughly 52,000 clones, with approximately 83% as singletons. Sequencing was carried out using peripheral blood. The receptors originated from a man at least 80 years old with COVID-19, enrolled during active disease.

The chain couples TRBV7-8 to TRBJ1-5; a possible D gene is TRBD1 (6 bases). The V gene lost 5 bases and the J gene lost 4 bases, with 9 bases spanning the gap. The CDR3 is 13 amino acids. Germline V CDR1 and CDR2: SGHVS, FQNEAQ. The CDR3 bases are TGTGCCAGCAGCCATACAGGGAATCAGCCCCAGCATTTT. This codes for CASSHTGNQPQHF. Combining the CDR3 with reference TRBV7-8 and TRBJ1-5 gives the whole variable domain GAGVSQSPRYKVAKRGQDVALRCDPISGHVSLFWYQQALGQGPEFLTYFQNEAQLDKSGLPSDRFFAERPEGSVSTLKIQRTQQEDSAVYLCASSHTGNQPQHFGDGTRLSIL.

The chain employs TRBV27 and TRBJ1-5; D is uncertain. Germline loops: CDR1 MNHEY, CDR2 SMNVEV (reference sequence). The CDR3 is 14 amino acids. The germline V and J ends were trimmed by 3 bases and 6 bases, with 12 bases remaining between them. This CDR3 is CASSLGGRGQPQHF. As DNA, the CDR3 is TGTGCCAGCAGTTTGGGAGGGCGCGGTCAGCCCCAGCATTTT.

The V call is TRBV7-2, the J call TRBJ2-5; D is unclear. V was clipped by 5 bases and J by 1 base, with 11 bases between them. The CDR3 loop spans 14 amino acids. CDR1 and CDR2 (germline): SGHTA, FQGNSA. In DNA, the CDR3 is TGTGCCAGCAGCCGTCAAGTTAGCCAAGAGACCCAGTACTTC. It codes for CASSRQVSQETQYF.

The chain is built from TRBV12-5 and TRBJ2-1, with D tentatively TRBD1 (6 bases). CDR3 length: 17 amino acids. Trimming stripped 1 base from V and 0 bases from J, with 13 bases between. Per germline, CDR1 LGHNT and CDR2 FRNRAP. The CDR3 reads CASGLDDGTNSYNEQFF. CDR3 coding DNA: TGTGCTAGTGGTTTGGACGATGGGACAAACTCCTACAATGAGCAGTTCTTC.

V is TRBV27 and J is TRBJ2-3; D perhaps matches TRBD2 (5 bases). The CDR3 sequence is 12 residues long. Trimming stripped 6 bases from V and 5 bases from J, with 9 bases between. CDR1 is MNHEY and CDR2 is SMNVEV in the germline V gene (reference sequence). The chain's CDR3 is CASSRGRDTQYF. The CDR3 nucleotides are TGTGCCAGCAGCAGAGGGCGAGATACGCAGTATTTT.

The chain uses TRBV18 and TRBJ1-3; D may be TRBD1 (6 bases). This CDR3 comprises 15 residues. The germline V gene encodes CDR1 KGHSH and CDR2 LQKENI. Trimming cost V 0 bases and J 5 bases, with 11 bases left between them. CDR3 sequence: CASSPPQGSRNTIYF. CDR3 DNA: TGTGCCAGCTCACCACCGCAGGGGTCGAGAAACACCATATATTTT. The full variable domain, rest sourced from reference TRBV18 and TRBJ1-3, is NAGVMQNPRHLVRRRGQEARLRCSPMKGHSHVYWYRQLPEEGLKFMVYLQKENIIDESGMPKERFSAEFPKEGPSILRIQQVVRGDSAAYFCASSPPQGSRNTIYFGEGSWLTVV.

The rearrangement joins TRBV7-2 to TRBJ2-3; TRBD2 matches at 13 bases. V trimming: 4 bases; J trimming: 4 bases; junction bases outside the gene matches: 8. CDR1 and CDR2 (germline): SGHTA, FQGNSA. The CDR3 is made up of 17 amino acids. The CDR3, as DNA: TGTGCCAGCAGCTCAACTAGCGGGGGGGCACGAGCAGATACGCAGTATTTT. Translated: CASSSTSGGARADTQYF. The variable domain in full, completed from reference TRBV7-2 and TRBJ2-3, reads GAGVSQSPSNKVTEKGKDVELRCDPISGHTALYWYRQSLGQGLEFLIYFQGNSAPDKSGLPSDRFSAERTGGSVSTLTIQRTQQEDSAVYLCASSSTSGGARADTQYFGPGTRLTVL.

The chain has TRBV3-1 (or the pseudogene TRBV3-2) and TRBJ1-1; 8 bases line up with TRBD1. From germline, CDR1 is LGHDT and CDR2 YNNKEL (reference sequence). Trimming removed 4 bases from V and 6 bases from J; junction bases left unmatched: 4. The CDR3 is made up of 13 amino acids. The CDR3 is CASSRHRGAEAFF. CDR3 sequence (DNA): TGTGCCAGCAGCCGCCACAGGGGGGCTGAAGCTTTCTTT.

The gene calls are TRBV24-1 and TRBJ2-1; tentatively, D is TRBD1 (5 bases). CDR3 length equals 14 residues. Germline CDR1 reads KGHDR; CDR2 reads SFDVKD. Trimming took 4 bases from V and 2 from J, leaving 8 bases between them. The CDR3 spells CATSDRVTYNEQFF. The CDR3 coding sequence is TGTGCCACCAGTGACAGGGTCACCTACAATGAGCAGTTCTTC.

The chain has TRBV10-2 and TRBJ2-7; D possibly corresponds to TRBD2 (6 bases). V was clipped by 6 bases and J by 0 bases, with 12 bases between them. Germline CDR1 is WSHSY and CDR2 is SAAADI. The CDR3 extends over 14 amino acids. CDR3 residues: CASRRDSSSYEQYV. The CDR3 coding sequence is TGCGCCAGCAGACGGGACTCGAGCTCCTACGAGCAGTACGTC.

The chain uses TRBV27 and TRBJ2-7; 7 bases align to TRBD1. The CDR3 is 15 residues long. Germline loops: CDR1 MNHEY, CDR2 SMNVEV (reference sequence). V shed 6 bases and J 5 bases; nucleotides not matched to a gene: 13. The CDR3 sequence is CASRPIGGLSHEQYV. CDR3 bases: TGTGCCAGCAGACCAATAGGGGGCTTATCCCACGAGCAGTACGTC.

This chain joins TRBV4-3 and TRBJ2-7, with TRBD2 matching 10 bases. V shed 6 bases and J 0 bases; nucleotides not matched to a gene: 5. The CDR3 is made up of 15 amino acids. CDR1 and CDR2 (germline): LGHNA, YSLEER. CDR3 nucleotide sequence: TGCGCCAGCAGGGGCGGACTAGCGGTCTCCTACGAGCAGTACGTC. Translating it yields CASRGGLAVSYEQYV.

The chain is built from TRBV7-8 and TRBJ1-5; possibly TRBD1 for D (5 bases). Germline V CDR1 and CDR2: SGHVS, FQNEAQ. Trimming removed 2 bases at V and 0 bases at J, with 14 bases between. This CDR3 comprises 17 residues. Here the CDR3 DNA reads TGTGCCAGCAGCTTAACCGGGGGTCCCTATAGCAATCAGCCCCAGCATTTT. It encodes CASSLTGGPYSNQPQHF.

The CDR3 DNA is TGTGCCAGCAGCACCCAGGACAGGTTCTCCTACGAGCAGTACTTC. Its protein is CASSTQDRFSYEQYF. The chain has TRBV5-4 and TRBJ2-7; 7 nucleotides line up with TRBD1. CDR3 length: 15 amino acids. V lost 4 bases and J lost 0; bases outside the gene matches: 7. CDR1 is SGHNT, CDR2 YYREEE, per germline (reference sequence).

The rearrangement links TRBV18 to TRBJ1-6, with 8 positions matching TRBD1. The germline V gene has CDR1 KGHSH and CDR2 LQKENI. The J segment lost 10 bases and the V segment lost 5 bases, leaving 7 bases of the junction unmatched. There are 14 residues in the CDR3. Written as DNA, the CDR3 is TGTGCCAGCTCATCTGGACAGGGTTGGTCACCCCTCCACTTT. Protein: CASSSGQGWSPLHF. Looking up the rest from reference TRBV18 and TRBJ1-6 gives the full variable domain: NAGVMQNPRHLVRRRGQEARLRCSPMKGHSHVYWYRQLPEEGLKFMVYLQKENIIDESGMPKERFSAEFPKEGPSILRIQQVVRGDSAAYFCASSSGQGWSPLHFGNGTRLTVT.

This sequence joins TRBV28 and TRBJ2-1; TRBD1 agrees at 9 bases. V dropped 4 bases and J dropped 8; count of bases not matched to a gene: 12. The CDR3 totals 16 residues. The germline CDR1 and CDR2 sequences are MDHEN and SYDVKM. The CDR3 loop is CASSSPGQGGIDEQFF. CDR3 DNA: TGTGCCAGCAGTTCGCCGGGACAGGGTGGAATCGATGAGCAGTTCTTC.

This sequence joins TRBV5-4 and TRBJ2-2; tentative D call: TRBD2 (5 bases). V was cut by 5 bases and J by 4 bases, with 21 bases left in between. Germline lookup yields CDR1 SGHNT and CDR2 YYREEE (reference sequence). The CDR3 is 17 residues long. The CDR3 nucleotides read TGTGCCAGCAGGGGAGACCTCCTCCCTGCGGGCACCGGGGAGCTGTTTTTT. This codes for CASRGDLLPAGTGELFF.

The rearrangement links TRBV7-2 to TRBJ1-2, with TRBD1 as a possible D gene (6 bases). V lost 0 bases and J lost 2, with 13 bases in between. Germline V gives CDR1 SGHTA, CDR2 FQGNSA. The CDR3 length is 16 residues. CDR3: CASSLAPGQLNYGYTF. The CDR3 DNA reads TGTGCCAGCAGCTTAGCACCGGGACAATTAAACTATGGCTACACCTTC.

The chain combines TRBV9 with TRBJ2-1; TRBD1 aligns across 7 bases. J was trimmed by 7 bases and V by 3 bases; bases with no gene match: 10. The CDR3 totals 15 residues. Germline CDR1 reads SGDLS; CDR2 reads YYNGEE. The CDR3 spells CASSGAGTVINEQFF. The CDR3 coding sequence is TGTGCCAGCAGCGGCGCCGGGACAGTGATTAATGAGCAGTTCTTC.

As for this clone: Germline is not matched at one junction end, which may reflect a read error. The V gene is TRBV27, the J gene TRBJ2-1; 9 bases line up with TRBD1. Germline V lookup: CDR1 MNHEY, CDR2 SMNVEV (reference sequence). The CDR3 is 12 residues long. Written as DNA, the CDR3 is TGTGCCAGCAGTTCACCCGGGACAGGGTGGGTCTTC. It is translated as CASSSPGTGWVF.

This CDR3 is CAWTLTGSGANVLTF. CDR3 DNA sequence: TGTGCCTGGACCCTGACAGGCTCTGGGGCCAACGTCCTGACTTTC. The V call is TRBV30, the J call TRBJ2-6, with D maybe TRBD1 (6 bases). This CDR3 region has 15 residues. V lost 4 bases to trimming and J lost 0 bases, with 10 bases between them. Per the germline V gene, CDR1 is GTSNPN and CDR2 is SVGIG (reference sequence).

This clone was found once. DNA of the CDR3: TGTGCCAGCAGCTTAGAAGGGGGCTTGGTCGAGCAGTACTTC. This translates into CASSLEGGLVEQYF. The gene calls are TRBV7-2 and TRBJ2-7; 7 bases match TRBD1. CDR3 length: 14 residues. Germline-derived CDR1 and CDR2 are SGHTA and FQGNSA. Trimming cost V 1 base and J 6 bases; bases outside gene matches: 6.

The chain has TRBV7-6 and TRBJ1-1; tentatively, D is TRBD1 (6 bases). CDR1 is SGHVS and CDR2 is FNYEAQ in the germline V gene. Trimming cost V 4 bases and J 4 bases, with 16 bases left between them. The CDR3 contains 15 residues. The DNA of the CDR3 is TGTGCCAGCAGCTGGGGGGGGCAGGGCCTCACTGAAGCTTTCTTT. Encoded protein: CASSWGGQGLTEAFF.

The gene calls are TRBV5-4 and TRBJ2-1, with 16 bases lining up with TRBD2. Per germline, CDR1 SGHNT and CDR2 YYREEE (reference sequence). The length of the CDR3 is 16 residues. Unmatched junction bases numbered 6, after V lost 7 bases and J lost 5 bases. The CDR3 reads CASAGLAGGINNEQFF. Here the CDR3 DNA reads TGTGCCAGCGCGGGACTAGCGGGAGGGATTAACAATGAGCAGTTCTTC.

The rearrangement joins TRBV19 to TRBJ2-2; perhaps TRBD2 as D (6 bases). From germline, CDR1 is LNHDA and CDR2 SQIVND (reference sequence). V was cut by 4 bases and J by 4 bases, with 13 bases left in between. This CDR3 is built from 15 residues. CDR3 sequence reads: CASSRIGGSTGELFF. The CDR3 DNA sequence: TGTGCCAGTAGTAGGATAGGAGGGAGCACCGGGGAGCTGTTTTTT.

In its sample, this clone was seen a few times. V and J are TRBV10-3 and TRBJ1-6; D uncertain. Germline V gives CDR1 ENHRY, CDR2 SYGVKD. CDR3 length: 13 amino acids. The ends were cut back, 5 bases at V and 16 bases at J, with 18 bases in the middle. For the CDR3, the DNA is TGTGCCATCAGTCCCGCGGTAGAGGACTCTCTCCACTTT. This sequence encodes CAISPAVEDSLHF.

This chain links TRBV9 with TRBJ2-1; 9 nucleotides agree with TRBD2. The CDR3 consists of 13 residues. Germline loops: CDR1 SGDLS, CDR2 YYNGEE. V was pared by 7 bases and J by 13 bases, with 12 bases of the junction left unmatched. The CDR3 region is CASGAAGGLDQFF. As DNA, the CDR3 is TGTGCCAGCGGAGCAGCGGGGGGCCTTGATCAGTTCTTC.

This chain links TRBV4-1 with TRBJ2-1; 9 bases match TRBD2. CDR1 is MGHRA and CDR2 is YSYEKL in the germline V gene. V lost 0 bases, J lost 10 bases, and 19 bases stayed unmatched. The CDR3 sequence is 19 residues long. The CDR3 sequence is CASSQDSASGAPSQSEQFF. The DNA of the CDR3 is TGCGCCAGCAGCCAAGATAGCGCTAGCGGGGCCCCGAGTCAATCCGAGCAGTTCTTC.

The chain employs TRBV10-3 and TRBJ2-3; D may be TRBD2 (6 bases). The germline V gene has CDR1 ENHRY and CDR2 SYGVKD. The CDR3 is 15 amino acids. V was pared by 2 bases and J by 0 bases, with 9 bases between. In DNA, the CDR3 is TGTGCCATCAGTGAGGGCCGGGGGAGCACAGATACGCAGTATTTT. Translation gives CAISEGRGSTDTQYF.

The chain links TRBV18 to TRBJ2-5; tentatively, D is TRBD1 (6 bases). The V end was cut by 0 bases, the J end by 4 bases, with 12 bases between. The CDR3 runs to 15 residues. Germline loops: CDR1 KGHSH, CDR2 LQKENI. In nucleotides, the CDR3 is TGTGCCAGCTCACCACCAAGCCAGGGGCGAGAGACCCAGTACTTC. It yields the protein CASSPPSQGRETQYF.

The chain has TRBV29-1 and TRBJ1-4; D unclear. Germline V gives CDR1 SQVTM, CDR2 ANQGSEA. Trimming pared 4 bases from V and 0 bases from J, leaving 9 bases between. The CDR3 is made up of 14 amino acids. In DNA form, the CDR3 reads TGCAGCGTTGGAGGCGGAGCAACTAATGAAAAACTGTTTTTT. Translation gives CSVGGGATNEKLFF.